Listed below are T cell receptor beta chains from one sample, sequenced in a study of cytomegalovirus exposure and HLA in healthy donors. Measured with immunoSEQ multiplex PCR; TCRdb has only the in-frame clones, and not every one. The table has fewer than 250,000 clones, around four fifths seen once. Material for sequencing was PBMCs. These receptors all come from a woman under 30 in good health and CMV-seronegative. CDR3s include the opening cysteine and the closing phenylalanine or tryptophan. The order of the fields is D gene, J gene, clone size, V gene, CDR3 DNA, CDR3 protein. The D gene is left open where the match is weak. A clone size is listed for some rows: how often the clone was seen (once, few, many), or a class if it is expanded.

>NA|TRBJ1-5|NA|TRBV29-1
TGCAGCGTTGGATCGGGTTATAGCAATCAGCCCCAGCATTTT
CSVGSGYSNQPQHF
>NA|TRBJ2-1|NA|TRBV28
TGTGCCAGCAGTCTTGGTTGGAATGAGCAGTTCTTC
CASSLGWNEQFF
>NA|TRBJ1-4|NA|TRBV30
TGTGCCTGGAGTACCAGTGGTGTAACTAATGAAAAACTGTTTTTT
CAWSTSGVTNEKLFF
>NA|TRBJ1-2|few|TRBV5-1
TGCGCCAGCAGCCCCGACGGGGGCAGGGTTAACTATGGCTACACCTTC
CASSPDGGRVNYGYTF
>TRBD1|TRBJ2-7|NA|TRBV5-4
TGTGCCAGCAGCTTTCAGGGGGCGGGCGCCTACGAGCAGTACTTC
CASSFQGAGAYEQYF
>NA|TRBJ1-6|NA|TRBV11-2
TGTGCCAGCAGCTTAGGACAGGTCTTCCTCAATTCACCCCTCCACTTT
CASSLGQVFLNSPLHF
>NA|TRBJ1-2|few|TRBV5-1
TGCGCCAGCAGCTCGGACGGGGCTGGCTACACCTTC
CASSSDGAGYTF
>TRBD1|TRBJ1-4|NA|TRBV19
TGTGCCAGTAGTACACGGGACAGGGGTGAAAAACTGTTTTTT
CASSTRDRGEKLFF
>NA|TRBJ2-2|NA|TRBV6-5
TGTGCCAGCAGTTACTCGAGAGTCGGGTCCGGGGAGCTGTTTTTT
CASSYSRVGSGELFF
>NA|TRBJ2-1|few|TRBV5-1
TGCGCCAGCAGCTTGGGTCAGTACTACAATGAGCAGTTCTTC
CASSLGQYYNEQFF
>NA|TRBJ1-1|NA|TRBV10-1
TGCGGCAGCGCGGACAGAGAGAACACTGAAGCTTTCTTT
CGSADRENTEAFF
>TRBD2|TRBJ2-2|NA|TRBV27
TGTGCCAGCAGTCCTGGGGTAGCGGGCCTAACCGGGGAGCTGTTTTTT
CASSPGVAGLTGELFF
>TRBD2|TRBJ2-3|NA|TRBV29-1
TGCAGCGTGTCTGGGCTGACGGGACTAGCTAGAGATACGCAGTATTTT
CSVSGLTGLARDTQYF
>TRBD1|TRBJ1-1|NA|TRBV6-1
TGTGCCAGCAGTGGGGACAGGAACACTGAAGCTTTCTTT
CASSGDRNTEAFF
>NA|TRBJ1-6|NA|TRBV6-6
TGTGCCAGCAGGACGACTGGGGGGACACCCCTCCACTTT
CASRTTGGTPLHF
>NA|TRBJ2-4|few|TRBV27
TGTGCCAGCAGTTTATCGGTCAAAAACATTCAGTACTTC
CASSLSVKNIQYF
>NA|TRBJ2-1|NA|TRBV6-1
TGTGCCAGCAGTGAAGCGCGCCGTCCGTCCTACAATGAGCAGTTCTTC
CASSEARRPSYNEQFF
>NA|TRBJ1-3|NA|TRBV30
TGTGCCTGGAGTCGTGCCGGGACCAACTCTGGAAACACCATATATTTT
CAWSRAGTNSGNTIYF
>NA|TRBJ1-1|NA|TRBV6-1
TGTGCCAGCAGTATCGGACAGAACACTGAAGCTTTCTTT
CASSIGQNTEAFF
>TRBD1|TRBJ1-1|NA|TRBV27
TGTGCCAGCAGCCTAACAGGGGGGAACACTGAAGCTTTCTTT
CASSLTGGNTEAFF
>NA|TRBJ1-1|NA|TRBV7-8
TGTGCCAGCAGCCCCTCGAGGGGGGGCACTGAAGCTTTCTTT
CASSPSRGGTEAFF
>NA|TRBJ1-6|NA|TRBV21-1
TGTGCCAGCAGCCCGGCGACAGGGGGTAAATCACCCCTCCACTTT
CASSPATGGKSPLHF
>NA|TRBJ1-2|few|TRBV14
TGTGCCAGCAGCCAAGGGGTGGGCTATGGCTACACCTTC
CASSQGVGYGYTF
>NA|TRBJ2-1|once|TRBV11-2
TGTGCCAGCAGCTTAAATCCAGTTACGGGCGAGCAGTTCTTC
CASSLNPVTGEQFF